Detailed here is one T cell receptor (beta chain). The CDR3 is 17 residues long. V lost 5 bases to trimming and J lost 5 bases; unmatched junction nucleotides: 8. Germline V gives CDR1 LGHNT, CDR2 FRNRAP. This entry is derived from a study of shared T cell receptors in the human thymus. Generated by immunoSEQ multiplex PCR, the TCRdb table keeps only in-frame clones and is missing some. The table has approximately 730,000 clones, approximately 83% seen once. This sample also appeared in a second study, on human thymus T cells. That source reports: Donors were healthy Finnish infants having corrective surgery for congenital heart defects. Corrective heart surgery yielded the resections from which the thymus tissue came. An apparent bias in V and J gene usage was seen in thymic and blood repertoires. Thymic repertoires from unrelated individuals overlapped highly, related research reported.

The clonotype was recovered from a girl in the first two years of life with a congenital heart defect. V is TRBV12-5 and J is TRBJ2-1; 14 nucleotides match TRBD2. Sequencing was done on a sample of thymocytes. CDR3 nucleotides: TGTGCTAGTGGTCCCCGGACTAGCGGGGGGCGGGACAATGAGCAGTTCTTC. Encoded protein: CASGPRTSGGRDNEQFF.